The source of this TCR beta chain is a study of T cell clonality in common variable immunodeficiency. This clone was seen a handful of times. Its antigen is currently unknown. With the read ending 3 residues before the CDR3 end, the germline J gene is used to fill in that end. Study conclusions and caveats: CVID subjects showed higher TCRbeta clonality than healthy controls. Fewer deletions and N-nucleotide insertions were reportedly seen in common variable immunodeficiency TCR beta sequences.

Assay: immunoSEQ multiplex PCR; the TCRdb copy retains only in-frame clones and omits some. The sample gives about 19,000 clones, none seen only once, and the top ten clones hold roughly 7.2%. Germline loops: CDR1 KGHSH, CDR2 LQKENI. The CDR3 runs to 15 residues. Deletions cut 3 bases from V and 5 bases from J, with 14 bases between. The V call is TRBV18, the J call TRBJ2-1; a weak D match, TRBD2 (5 bases). The specimen was peripheral blood mononuclear cells. The TCR was taken from a human donor with common variable immunodeficiency. CDR3 DNA (partial): TGTGCCAGCTCACCTTCCCAGCGGCTCGACAATGAG. Protein product: CASSPSQRLDNE. The CDR3 as a whole reads CASSPSQRLDNEQFF.